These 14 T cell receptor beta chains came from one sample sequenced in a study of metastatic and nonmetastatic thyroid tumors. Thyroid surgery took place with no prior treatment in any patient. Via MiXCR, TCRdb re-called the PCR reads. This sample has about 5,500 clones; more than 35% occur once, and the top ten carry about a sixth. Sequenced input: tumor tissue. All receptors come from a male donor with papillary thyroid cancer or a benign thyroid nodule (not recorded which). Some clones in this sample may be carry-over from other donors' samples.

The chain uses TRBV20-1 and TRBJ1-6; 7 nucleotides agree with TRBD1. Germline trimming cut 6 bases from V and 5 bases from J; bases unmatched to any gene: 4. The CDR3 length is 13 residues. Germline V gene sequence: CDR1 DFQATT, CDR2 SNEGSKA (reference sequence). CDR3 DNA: TGCAGTGCCTCCGGGACAGATAATTCACCCCTCCACTTT. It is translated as CSASGTDNSPLHF.

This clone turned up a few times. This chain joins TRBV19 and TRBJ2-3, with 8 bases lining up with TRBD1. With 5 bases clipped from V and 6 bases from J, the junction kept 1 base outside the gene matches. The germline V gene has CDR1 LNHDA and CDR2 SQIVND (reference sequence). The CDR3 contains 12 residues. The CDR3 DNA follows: TGTGCCAGTAGTCGGACAGGGGATACGCAGTATTTT. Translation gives CASSRTGDTQYF.

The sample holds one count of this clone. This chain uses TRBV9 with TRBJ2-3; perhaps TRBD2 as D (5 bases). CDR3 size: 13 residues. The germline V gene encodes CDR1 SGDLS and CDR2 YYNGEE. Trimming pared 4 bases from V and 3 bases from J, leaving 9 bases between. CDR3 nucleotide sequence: TGTGCCAGCAGCCTAGCCTTAACAGATACGCAGTATTTT. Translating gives CASSLALTDTQYF.

The CDR3 DNA reads TGCAGTGCCCCGGTTGGGCGGGCAGATACGCAGTATTTT. This gives the protein CSAPVGRADTQYF. The chain carries TRBV20-1 and TRBJ2-3; D possibly corresponds to TRBD2 (5 bases). The CDR3 sequence is 13 residues long. V lost 6 bases and J lost 4, with 14 bases in between. Germline CDR1 is DFQATT and CDR2 is SNEGSKA (reference sequence).

DNA of the CDR3: TGTGCCAGCAGTGAAGCCCCCCGTAAGTATAGCAATCAGCCCCAGCATTTT. It yields the protein CASSEAPRKYSNQPQHF. The V call is TRBV6-1, the J call TRBJ1-5; D remains ambiguous. CDR1 is MNHNS, CDR2 SASEGT, per germline. The CDR3 spans 17 residues. V was cut by 0 bases and J by 0 bases, with 12 bases left in between.

CDR3 in amino acids: CASSVGANTGELFF. The DNA for the CDR3 is TGCGCCAGCTCCGTCGGCGCGAACACCGGGGAGCTGTTTTTT. V usage is TRBV4-1 and J usage is TRBJ2-2, with D unclear. With 8 bases removed from V and 0 bases from J, the gap between germline ends came to 10 bases. This CDR3 has 14 amino acids. Germline V gene sequence: CDR1 MGHRA, CDR2 YSYEKL.

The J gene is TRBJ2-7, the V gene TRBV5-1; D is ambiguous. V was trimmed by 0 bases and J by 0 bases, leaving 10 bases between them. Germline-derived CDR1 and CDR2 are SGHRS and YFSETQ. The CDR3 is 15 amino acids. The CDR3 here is CASSLEVPGSYEQYF. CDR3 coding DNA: TGCGCCAGCAGCTTGGAAGTCCCAGGCTCCTACGAGCAGTACTTC.

The CDR3 here is CASSLTVSNQPQHF. CDR3 in DNA: TGTGCCAGCAGCTTGACAGTCAGCAATCAGCCCCAGCATTTT. The chain links TRBV12-3 or TRBV12-4 to TRBJ1-5; a weak D match, TRBD1 (5 bases). This CDR3 comprises 14 residues. V was pared by 6 bases and J by 1 base, with 10 bases between.

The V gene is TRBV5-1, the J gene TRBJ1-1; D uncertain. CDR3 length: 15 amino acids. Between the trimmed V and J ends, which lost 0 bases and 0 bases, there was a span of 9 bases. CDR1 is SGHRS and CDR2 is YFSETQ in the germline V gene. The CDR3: CASSLGGVMNTEAFF. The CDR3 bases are TGCGCCAGCAGCTTGGGGGGAGTCATGAACACTGAAGCTTTCTTT.

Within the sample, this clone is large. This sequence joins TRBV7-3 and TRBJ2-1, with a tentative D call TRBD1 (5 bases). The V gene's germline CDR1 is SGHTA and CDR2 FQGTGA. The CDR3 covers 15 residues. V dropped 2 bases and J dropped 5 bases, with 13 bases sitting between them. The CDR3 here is CASSLRQGVNNEQFF. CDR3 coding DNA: TGTGCCAGCAGCTTACGTCAGGGCGTGAACAATGAGCAGTTCTTC.

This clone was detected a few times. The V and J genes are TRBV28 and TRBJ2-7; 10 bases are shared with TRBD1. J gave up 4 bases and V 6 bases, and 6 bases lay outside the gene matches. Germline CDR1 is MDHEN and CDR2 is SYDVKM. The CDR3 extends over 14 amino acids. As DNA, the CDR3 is TGTGCCAGCAGGGACCCGGGACAGGGGTACGAGCAGTACTTC. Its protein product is CASRDPGQGYEQYF.

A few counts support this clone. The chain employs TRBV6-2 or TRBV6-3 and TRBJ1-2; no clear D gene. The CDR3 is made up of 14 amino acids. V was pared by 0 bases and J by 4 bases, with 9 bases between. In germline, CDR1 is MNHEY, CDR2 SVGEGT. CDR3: CASSYSKGLYGYTF. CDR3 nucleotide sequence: TGTGCCAGCAGTTACTCGAAAGGGCTCTATGGCTACACCTTC.

CDR3 region: CASSLRGYEQYF. For the CDR3, the DNA is TGCGCCAGCAGCTTGAGGGGCTACGAGCAGTACTTC. This chain uses TRBV5-1 with TRBJ2-7; a possible D gene is TRBD1 (5 bases). CDR3 length equals 12 residues. Germline lookup yields CDR1 SGHRS and CDR2 YFSETQ. Trimming shortened V by 1 base and J by 3 bases, and 5 bases separated the two germline ends.

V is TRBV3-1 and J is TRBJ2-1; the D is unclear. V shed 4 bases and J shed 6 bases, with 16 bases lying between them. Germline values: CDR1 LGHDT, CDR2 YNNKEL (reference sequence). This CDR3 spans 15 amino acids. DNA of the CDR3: TGTGCCAGCAGCCCTTCCGAGGTAGGGTCCAATGAGCAGTTCTTC. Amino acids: CASSPSEVGSNEQFF.